A selection of T cell receptor beta chains follows, all from one sample in a study of blood T cell repertoires in COVID-19. The protocol was immunoSEQ multiplex PCR, while the TCRdb copy is restricted to in-frame clones and leaves out a portion. The sample yields a few hundred thousand clones, about 90% seen once. Sequenced material: PBMCs or T cells enriched from blood (not recorded which). These receptors came from a woman in her twenties or thirties who had recovered from COVID-19. Each CDR3 is given with its conserved first and last residue. Fields, in order: D gene, V gene, clone size, J gene, CDR3 protein, CDR3 DNA. A D gene is named only where the DNA matches it firmly. Expanded clones are given a class, and other clones once, few, many or no size at all.

d_call: NA
v_call: TRBV4-3
clone_size: NA
j_call: TRBJ2-5
cdr3_aa: CASSHGGEGQETQYF
cdr3_nt: TGCGCCAGCAGCCATGGCGGGGAAGGTCAAGAGACCCAGTACTTC

d_call: NA
v_call: TRBV18
clone_size: once
j_call: TRBJ1-1
cdr3_aa: CASSRTENTEAFF
cdr3_nt: TGTGCCAGCTCACGGACAGAGAACACTGAAGCTTTCTTT

d_call: TRBD1
v_call: TRBV19
clone_size: NA
j_call: TRBJ2-5
cdr3_aa: CASSQGASTETQYF
cdr3_nt: TGTGCCAGTAGTCAGGGGGCGTCTACGGAGACCCAGTACTTC

d_call: NA
v_call: TRBV27
clone_size: few
j_call: TRBJ1-6
cdr3_aa: CASSYGGGSPLHF
cdr3_nt: TGTGCCAGCAGTTACGGGGGGGGCTCACCCCTCCACTTT

d_call: NA
v_call: TRBV2
clone_size: few
j_call: TRBJ1-2
cdr3_aa: CASRSQGSEGYTF
cdr3_nt: TGTGCCAGCAGATCGCAGGGGAGTGAGGGCTACACCTTC

d_call: TRBD2
v_call: TRBV5-6
clone_size: NA
j_call: TRBJ2-7
cdr3_aa: CASSQEGTSRFYEQYF
cdr3_nt: TGTGCCAGCAGTCAAGAGGGGACTAGTAGATTCTACGAGCAGTACTTC

d_call: TRBD1
v_call: TRBV7-2
clone_size: once
j_call: TRBJ2-2
cdr3_aa: CASSLGGTGVKTGELFF
cdr3_nt: TGTGCCAGCAGCTTAGGCGGGACAGGGGTCAAGACCGGGGAGCTGTTTTTT

d_call: NA
v_call: TRBV20-1
clone_size: NA
j_call: TRBJ1-2
cdr3_aa: CSASLDYGYTF
cdr3_nt: TGCAGTGCTAGTCTTGACTATGGCTACACCTTC

d_call: NA
v_call: TRBV15
clone_size: NA
j_call: TRBJ1-5
cdr3_aa: CATSRVPDISNQPQHF
cdr3_nt: TGTGCCACCAGCAGAGTACCAGATATTAGCAATCAGCCCCAGCATTTT

d_call: TRBD1
v_call: TRBV2
clone_size: NA
j_call: TRBJ1-5
cdr3_aa: CASSGTGQPQHF
cdr3_nt: TGTGCCAGCAGTGGGACAGGCCAGCCCCAGCATTTT

d_call: TRBD1
v_call: TRBV10-2
clone_size: NA
j_call: TRBJ1-2
cdr3_aa: CASRDRDRGRSDYGYTF
cdr3_nt: TGCGCCAGCAGGGACCGGGACAGGGGGCGCTCGGACTATGGCTACACCTTC

d_call: TRBD1
v_call: TRBV18
clone_size: NA
j_call: TRBJ1-1
cdr3_aa: CASSPGRGLDTEAFF
cdr3_nt: TGTGCCAGCTCACCAGGCAGGGGGCTGGACACTGAAGCTTTCTTT

d_call: TRBD1
v_call: TRBV7-9
clone_size: NA
j_call: TRBJ2-1
cdr3_aa: CASSPRQGSSYNEQFF
cdr3_nt: TGTGCCAGCAGCCCGCGACAGGGGAGCTCCTACAATGAGCAGTTCTTC

d_call: NA
v_call: TRBV27
clone_size: once
j_call: TRBJ1-2
cdr3_aa: CASSFRGGYGYTF
cdr3_nt: TGTGCCAGCAGTTTCAGAGGCGGCTATGGCTACACCTTC

d_call: TRBD1
v_call: TRBV5-6
clone_size: NA
j_call: TRBJ2-7
cdr3_aa: CASSSPQGVPSSTYEQYF
cdr3_nt: TGTGCCAGCAGCTCCCCACAGGGGGTGCCTAGCTCGACCTACGAGCAGTACTTC

d_call: NA
v_call: TRBV27
clone_size: few
j_call: TRBJ2-7
cdr3_aa: CASSLTGTLGYEQYF
cdr3_nt: TGTGCCAGCAGTTTAACCGGGACTCTCGGTTACGAGCAGTACTTC

d_call: NA
v_call: TRBV5-1
clone_size: NA
j_call: TRBJ2-5
cdr3_aa: CASSFQSGPPQETQYF
cdr3_nt: TGCGCCAGCAGCTTTCAATCAGGGCCACCACAAGAGACCCAGTACTTC

d_call: TRBD1
v_call: TRBV6-1
clone_size: once
j_call: TRBJ1-5
cdr3_aa: CASSEPGGNAQPQHF
cdr3_nt: TGTGCCAGCAGTGAACCAGGGGGGAACGCGCAGCCCCAGCATTTT

d_call: TRBD1
v_call: TRBV30
clone_size: NA
j_call: TRBJ1-6
cdr3_aa: CAWTETGTSPLHF
cdr3_nt: TGTGCCTGGACGGAGACAGGGACTTCACCCCTCCACTTT

d_call: NA
v_call: TRBV30
clone_size: NA
j_call: TRBJ1-2
cdr3_aa: CAWRGAASFYGYTF
cdr3_nt: TGTGCCTGGAGAGGGGCCGCCTCATTCTATGGCTACACCTTC

d_call: TRBD1
v_call: TRBV7-9
clone_size: NA
j_call: TRBJ1-1
cdr3_aa: CASSLGTGRTEAFF
cdr3_nt: TGTGCCAGCAGCTTGGGGACAGGGCGCACTGAAGCTTTCTTT

d_call: TRBD1
v_call: TRBV18
clone_size: NA
j_call: TRBJ1-1
cdr3_aa: CASSPRTGVNTEAFF
cdr3_nt: TGTGCCAGCTCACCACGGACAGGGGTGAACACTGAAGCTTTCTTT

d_call: TRBD1
v_call: TRBV2
clone_size: many
j_call: TRBJ1-2
cdr3_aa: CASSEQQGAYGYTF
cdr3_nt: TGTGCCAGCAGTGAGCAACAGGGGGCGTATGGCTACACCTTC

d_call: TRBD1
v_call: TRBV5-4
clone_size: NA
j_call: TRBJ1-3
cdr3_aa: CASSLRQGAGGNTIYF
cdr3_nt: TGTGCCAGCAGCTTGCGGCAGGGGGCTGGAGGAAACACCATATATTTT

d_call: NA
v_call: TRBV9
clone_size: NA
j_call: TRBJ2-5
cdr3_aa: CASSGLGGLRGETQYF
cdr3_nt: TGTGCCAGCAGCGGGCTCGGGGGTCTACGGGGAGAGACCCAGTACTTC

d_call: TRBD1
v_call: TRBV28
clone_size: NA
j_call: TRBJ1-5
cdr3_aa: CASSWGTGSQPQHF
cdr3_nt: TGTGCCAGCAGTTGGGGGACAGGTAGTCAGCCCCAGCATTTT

d_call: TRBD2
v_call: TRBV3-1/TRBV3-2
clone_size: NA
j_call: TRBJ2-2
cdr3_aa: CASSHLGEGGELFF
cdr3_nt: TGTGCCAGCAGCCATTTGGGGGAGGGCGGGGAGCTGTTTTTT

d_call: TRBD2
v_call: TRBV24-1
clone_size: few
j_call: TRBJ2-7
cdr3_aa: CAWTSESEAWQYF
cdr3_nt: TGTGCCTGGACTAGCGAGTCTGAAGCTTGGCAGTACTTC